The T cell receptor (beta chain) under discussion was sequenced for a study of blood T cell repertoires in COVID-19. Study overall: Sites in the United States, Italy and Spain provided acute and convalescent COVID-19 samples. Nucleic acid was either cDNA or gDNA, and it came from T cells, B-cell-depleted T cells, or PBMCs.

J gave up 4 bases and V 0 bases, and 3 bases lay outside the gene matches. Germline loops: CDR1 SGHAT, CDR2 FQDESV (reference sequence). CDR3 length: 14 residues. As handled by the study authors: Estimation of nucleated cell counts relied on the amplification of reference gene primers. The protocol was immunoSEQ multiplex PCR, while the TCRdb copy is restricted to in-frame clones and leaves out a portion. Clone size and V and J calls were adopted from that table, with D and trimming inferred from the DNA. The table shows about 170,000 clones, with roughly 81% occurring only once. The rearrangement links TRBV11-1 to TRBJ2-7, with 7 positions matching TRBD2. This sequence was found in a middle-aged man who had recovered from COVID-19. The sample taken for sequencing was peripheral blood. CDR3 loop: CASSLASGIYEQYF. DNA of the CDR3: TGTGCCAGCAGCTTAGCGAGCGGGATATACGAGCAGTACTTC.